The subject of this entry is one TCR gamma chain. Its recognized antigen is unknown. Base-call qualities are not available, and no considerably larger clone is one nucleotide away. This entry comes from a study of gamma-delta chains in newborns, infants, children (dated by TCRdb to about 2019). Concerning the study at large: In the study title, it is stated that polyclonal expansion of innate gammadelta T cells is driven by microbial exposure immediately after birth. The study investigated how microbial exposure shaped innate gammadelta T cell populations in human newborns immediately after birth.

TCRdb names Illumina MiSeq as the instrument used. For TCRdb, the public reads were processed anew by CATT, and duplicate DNA sequences were folded into one row. Recorded for this sample are about 900 gamma-chain clones; 30% to 40% of them occurred a single time. Roughly 25% of the sample is in the top ten clones. The germline V gene sets CDR1 to VENAVY and CDR2 to YDSYNSRV. The germline V end is reduced by 2 bases and the J end by 5 bases; junction bases left unmatched: 6. Including the terminal cysteine and phenylalanine, the CDR3 comprises 13 residues. The read is trimmed to its CDR3 DNA, 39 bases read in frame from base 1.

The chain is encoded by TRGV8 joined to TRGJ1 or TRGJ2. TCRdb gives no J gene; it was assigned here by matching the DNA to germline. The sample taken for sequencing was blood. The receptor was isolated from a child who was a newborn, infant or young child, either healthy, febrile or measles-vaccinated (not recorded which). The CDR3 sequence is CATWDKKDYKKLF. The nucleotide sequence is TGTGCCACCTGGGATAAAAAGGATTATAAGAAACTCTTT.